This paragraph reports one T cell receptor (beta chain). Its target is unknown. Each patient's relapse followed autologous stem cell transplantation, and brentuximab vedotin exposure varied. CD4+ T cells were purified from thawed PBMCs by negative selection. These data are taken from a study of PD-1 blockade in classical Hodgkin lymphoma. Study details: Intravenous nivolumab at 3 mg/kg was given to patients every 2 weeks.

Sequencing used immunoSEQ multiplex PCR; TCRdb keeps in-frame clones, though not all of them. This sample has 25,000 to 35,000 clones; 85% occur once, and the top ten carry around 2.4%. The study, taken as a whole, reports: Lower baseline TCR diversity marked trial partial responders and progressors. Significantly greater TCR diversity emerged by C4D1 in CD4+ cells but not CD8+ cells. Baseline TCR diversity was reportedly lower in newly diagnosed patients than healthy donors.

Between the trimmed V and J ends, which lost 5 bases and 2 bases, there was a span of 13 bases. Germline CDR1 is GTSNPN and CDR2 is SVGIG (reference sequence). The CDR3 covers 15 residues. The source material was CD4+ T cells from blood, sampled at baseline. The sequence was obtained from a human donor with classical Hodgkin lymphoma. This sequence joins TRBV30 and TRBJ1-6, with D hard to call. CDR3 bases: TGTGCCTGGGCCGCAGGCGGGGCCTATAATTCACCCCTCCACTTT. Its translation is CAWAAGGAYNSPLHF.